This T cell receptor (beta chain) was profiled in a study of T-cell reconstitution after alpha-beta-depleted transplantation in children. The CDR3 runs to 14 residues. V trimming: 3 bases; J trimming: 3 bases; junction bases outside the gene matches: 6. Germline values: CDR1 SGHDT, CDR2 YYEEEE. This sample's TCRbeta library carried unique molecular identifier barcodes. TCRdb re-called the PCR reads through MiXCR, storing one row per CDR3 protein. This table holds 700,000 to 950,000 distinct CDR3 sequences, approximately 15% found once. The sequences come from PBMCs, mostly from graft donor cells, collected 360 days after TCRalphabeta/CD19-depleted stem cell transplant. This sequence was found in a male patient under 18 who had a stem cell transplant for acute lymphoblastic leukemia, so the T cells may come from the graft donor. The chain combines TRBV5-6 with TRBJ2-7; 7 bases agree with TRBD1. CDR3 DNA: TGTGCCAGCAGCTGGGGACAGAGCTACTACGAGCAGTACTTC. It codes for CASSWGQSYYEQYF.